The present entry profiles one T cell receptor beta chain with its context. These data originate in a study of T cell changes during pregnancy in multiple sclerosis. The repertoire was sequenced with immunoSEQ multiplex PCR; TCRdb's copy has only in-frame clones and lacks some. The repertoire holds more than 9,000 clones, roughly 91% seen once, with about 5.1% in the top ten. Germline V lookup: CDR1 MNHEY, CDR2 SVGAGI. This CDR3 region has 15 residues. Trimming took 6 bases from V and 6 from J; bases not matched to a gene: 10. This rearrangement joins TRBV6-5 to TRBJ1-2; TRBD1 matches at 10 bases. The sequenced sample was CD8+ T cells from peripheral blood mononuclear cells, obtained in the first trimester of pregnancy. The clonotype originates from a female donor in good health, enrolled as a control in a pregnancy study. The CDR3 nucleotides read TGTGCCAGCAGGCCCAGACAGGGGGCGTCTAATGGCTACACCTTC. Translated: CASRPRQGASNGYTF.